This T cell receptor beta chain is from a study of blood T cell repertoires in COVID-19. The trim removed 8 bases at V and 6 bases at J, leaving 15 bases unmatched. The CDR3 extends over 17 amino acids. Germline V gives CDR1 KGHSH, CDR2 LQKENI. Authors' methods: The authors estimated nucleated cell counts from reference gene primer amplification. TCRdb's table, derived via immunoSEQ multiplex PCR, lists solely in-frame clones and lacks some. That table is the source of V, J and clone size, and D and trimming were worked out from the DNA. The sample shows over 200,000 clones, around 84% of them seen only once.

V and J are TRBV18 and TRBJ2-1; 11 bases line up with TRBD2. Material: PBMCs or T cells enriched from blood (not recorded which). The clonotype originates from a man aged 18 to 30 who had recovered from COVID-19. CDR3 protein: CASQGTSGVYSSNEQFF. CDR3 in DNA: TGTGCCAGCCAAGGGACTAGCGGAGTGTACTCATCCAATGAGCAGTTCTTC.